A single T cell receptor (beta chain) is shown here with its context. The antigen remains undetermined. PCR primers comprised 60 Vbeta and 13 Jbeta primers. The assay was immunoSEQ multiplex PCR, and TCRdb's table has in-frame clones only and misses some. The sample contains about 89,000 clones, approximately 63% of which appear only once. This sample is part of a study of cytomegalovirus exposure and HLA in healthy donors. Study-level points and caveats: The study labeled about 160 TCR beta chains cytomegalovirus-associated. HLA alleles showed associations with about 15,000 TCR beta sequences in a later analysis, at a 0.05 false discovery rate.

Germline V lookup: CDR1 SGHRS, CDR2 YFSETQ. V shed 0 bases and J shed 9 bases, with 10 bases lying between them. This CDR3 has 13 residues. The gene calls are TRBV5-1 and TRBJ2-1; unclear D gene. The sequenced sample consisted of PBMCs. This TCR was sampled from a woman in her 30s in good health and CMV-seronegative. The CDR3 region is CASSLDTSTEQFF. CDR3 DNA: TGCGCCAGCAGCTTGGATACTTCCACTGAGCAGTTCTTC.